A single count supports the clone carrying this T cell receptor beta chain. Clones were read by immunoSEQ multiplex PCR, and TCRdb kept only the in-frame ones, dropping some. The table lists about 480,000 clones, 89% of them singletons. The sample belongs to a study of blood T cell repertoires in COVID-19. Study-level background: Acute and convalescent COVID-19 specimens originated in the United States, Italy and Spain.

Sequenced input: peripheral blood. The receptor's source is a man aged 18-30 years with COVID-19, enrolled during active disease.

This CDR3 reads CASSLAGASTDTQYF. CDR3 nucleotide sequence: TGTGCCAGCAGCTTAGCGGGGGCTAGCACAGATACGCAGTATTTT. The V gene is TRBV7-6, the J gene TRBJ2-3, with D perhaps TRBD1 (6 bases). V was cut by 0 bases and J by 0 bases, with 7 bases left in between. The CDR3 extends over 15 amino acids. CDR1 and CDR2 from the germline V gene are SGHVS and FNYEAQ.